The entry below gives a single TCR beta chain sequence along with its context. Survey-level resolution applied to immunoSEQ assay v3.0. Per-sample targets for sequencing were roughly 35,000-55,000 T-cell genomes. The assay was immunoSEQ multiplex PCR, and TCRdb's table has in-frame clones only and misses some. Altogether over 20,000 clones are present, around four fifths being singletons, with the ten largest covering 4.6%. This sample stems from a study of long-term antiretroviral therapy in people with HIV. Germline V lookup: CDR1 SGHNT, CDR2 YYREEE (reference sequence). There are 12 residues in the CDR3. V was shortened by 1 base and J by 9 bases, with 8 bases between the two germline ends.

The receptor was derived from a man aged 18 to 30 with HIV. The specimen was unsorted PBMCs, collected 0.5 years after starting antiretroviral therapy. This rearrangement joins TRBV5-4 to TRBJ2-4; no clear D. The DNA of the CDR3 is TGTGCCAGCAGCTTGAGTTGGGGCATTCAGTACTTC. This encodes CASSLSWGIQYF.